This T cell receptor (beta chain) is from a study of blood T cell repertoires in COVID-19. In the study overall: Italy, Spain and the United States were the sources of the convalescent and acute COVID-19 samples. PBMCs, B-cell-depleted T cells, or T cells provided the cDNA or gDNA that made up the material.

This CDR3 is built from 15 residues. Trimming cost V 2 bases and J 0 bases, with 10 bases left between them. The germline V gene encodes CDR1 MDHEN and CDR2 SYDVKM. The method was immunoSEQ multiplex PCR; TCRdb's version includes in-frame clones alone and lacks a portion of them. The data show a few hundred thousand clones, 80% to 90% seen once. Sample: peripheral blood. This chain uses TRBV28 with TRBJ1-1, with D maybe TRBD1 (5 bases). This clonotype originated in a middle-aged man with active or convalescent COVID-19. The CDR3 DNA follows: TGTGCCAGCAGTTTAGGGGGGGATTTGAACACTGAAGCTTTCTTT. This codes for CASSLGGDLNTEAFF.